This record looks at one T cell receptor beta chain sequence and its context. This entry is derived from a study of blood T cell repertoires in COVID-19. Turning to the study itself: The study drew acute and convalescent COVID-19 samples from the United States, Italy and Spain. T cells, B-cell-depleted T cells, or PBMCs supplied cDNA or gDNA.

The CDR3 totals 17 residues. J lost 7 bases, V lost 4 bases, and 13 bases had no gene match. CDR1 MNHEY and CDR2 SMNVEV come from the germline V gene (reference sequence). Authors' analysis steps: Reference gene primer amplification yielded estimated nucleated cell counts. TCRdb keeps only in-frame clones here, not all; method: immunoSEQ multiplex PCR. D and trimming were read from the DNA, whereas the V and J calls and clone size are those reported in that table. This table has 70,000 to 90,000 clones, 80% to 90% appearing once. The chain combines TRBV27 with TRBJ2-1; 10 positions match TRBD2. This TCR was recovered from an older woman with acute or convalescent COVID-19. The sample consisted of peripheral blood. In nucleotides, the CDR3 is TGTGCCAGCAGTTCGGGACTAGCGATCTTTCGCGAAAATGAGCAGTTCTTC. Its translation is CASSSGLAIFRENEQFF.